The 10 T cell receptor beta chains below were found in one sample sequenced in a study of cytotoxic CD8 clonotypes in ibrutinib-treated CLL. Measured with immunoSEQ multiplex PCR; TCRdb has only the in-frame clones, and not every one. The data show about 2,800 clones, around four fifths seen once. Sequenced material: PBMCs, taken before ibrutinib treatment. These receptors all stem from a human donor with chronic lymphocytic leukemia.

The chain employs TRBV4-1 and TRBJ2-7; D might be TRBD2 (5 bases). V was pared by 0 bases and J by 5 bases, with 8 bases between. Germline V gene data show CDR1 as MGHRA and CDR2 as YSYEKL. The CDR3 is 13 amino acids. The CDR3, as DNA: TGCGCCAGCAGCCAAGAAGGGAGCCACGAGCAGTACTTC. Translated, it gives CASSQEGSHEQYF.

V is TRBV7-6 and J is TRBJ2-5; weak D call: TRBD2 (7 bases). The CDR3 spans 16 residues. Trimming stripped 0 bases from V and 1 base from J, with 12 bases between. CDR1 is SGHVS, CDR2 FNYEAQ, per germline. CDR3 nucleotide sequence: TGTGCCAGCAGCTTAGCACCGGGGGGCCCCCAAGAGACCCAGTACTTC. Its translation is CASSLAPGGPQETQYF.

The chain carries TRBV10-1 and TRBJ2-7; TRBD2 matches at 7 bases. The V gene's germline CDR1 is WNHNN and CDR2 SYGVQD (reference sequence). Trimming removed 4 bases from V and 6 bases from J; junction bases left unmatched: 0. CDR3 size: 11 residues. CDR3 in amino acids: CASSGGGEQYF. The CDR3 DNA is TGCGCCAGCAGTGGGGGGGGCGAGCAGTACTTC.

This chain connects TRBV6-5 to TRBJ1-3, with 8 bases aligning to TRBD1. This CDR3 is built from 16 residues. Trimming took 4 bases from V and 7 from J; bases not matched to a gene: 12. Per germline, CDR1 MNHEY and CDR2 SVGAGI. CDR3 nucleotides: TGTGCCAGCAGTTCCGGACAGGGCTCGGGGCGGAACACCATATATTTT. Protein: CASSSGQGSGRNTIYF.

The chain recombines TRBV5-4 with TRBJ2-5; D may be TRBD1 (5 bases). The germline V gene encodes CDR1 SGHNT and CDR2 YYREEE (reference sequence). The V gene lost 1 base and the J gene lost 2 bases, with 9 bases spanning the gap. This CDR3 contains 14 residues. CDR3 in amino acids: CASSLWQGQETQYF. The CDR3 nucleotides read TGTGCCAGCAGCTTGTGGCAGGGACAAGAGACCCAGTACTTC.

This clone showed up just a few times. V gene TRBV2 combines with J gene TRBJ2-2; 7 nucleotides line up with TRBD1. This CDR3 has 15 amino acids. J was trimmed by 1 base and V by 7 bases; bases with no gene match: 6. Germline CDR1 is SNHLY and CDR2 is FYNNEI. The CDR3 reads CASTERTGNTGELFF. CDR3 coding DNA: TGTGCCAGCACCGAACGGACAGGGAACACCGGGGAGCTGTTTTTT.

The V gene is TRBV19, the J gene TRBJ2-7, with no clear D. The CDR3 has 14 amino acids. V shed 4 bases and J shed 0 bases, with 10 bases lying between them. Germline V gene sequence: CDR1 LNHDA, CDR2 SQIVND (reference sequence). CDR3 nucleotides: TGTGCCAGTAGTAGCAACACGATCTCCTACGAGCAGTACTTC. Residues: CASSSNTISYEQYF.

The chain is built from TRBV2 and TRBJ2-1; D call uncertain. CDR3 length: 12 amino acids. V lost 3 bases, J lost 7 bases, and 7 bases lay in between. Germline V gene data show CDR1 as SNHLY and CDR2 as FYNNEI. The CDR3 here is CASSDAANEQFF. DNA for the CDR3: TGTGCCAGCAGTGACGCGGCGAATGAGCAGTTCTTC.

The rearrangement uses TRBV10-3 and TRBJ2-2; D is unresolved. Germline values: CDR1 ENHRY, CDR2 SYGVKD. The CDR3 is made up of 17 amino acids. The germline V and J ends were trimmed by 7 bases and 8 bases, with 26 bases remaining between them. The CDR3 reads CAITERRDPGSFGELFF. In nucleotides, the CDR3 is TGTGCCATCACGGAACGAAGAGACCCCGGTTCTTTTGGGGAGCTGTTTTTT.

CDR3: CASSDGVSGNTIYF. DNA of the CDR3: TGTGCCAGCAGTGACGGGGTCTCTGGAAACACCATATATTTT. The chain recombines TRBV6-1 with TRBJ1-3; D not certain. V was trimmed by 3 bases and J by 0 bases, leaving 6 bases between them. The CDR3 is 14 residues long. From germline, CDR1 is MNHNS and CDR2 SASEGT.